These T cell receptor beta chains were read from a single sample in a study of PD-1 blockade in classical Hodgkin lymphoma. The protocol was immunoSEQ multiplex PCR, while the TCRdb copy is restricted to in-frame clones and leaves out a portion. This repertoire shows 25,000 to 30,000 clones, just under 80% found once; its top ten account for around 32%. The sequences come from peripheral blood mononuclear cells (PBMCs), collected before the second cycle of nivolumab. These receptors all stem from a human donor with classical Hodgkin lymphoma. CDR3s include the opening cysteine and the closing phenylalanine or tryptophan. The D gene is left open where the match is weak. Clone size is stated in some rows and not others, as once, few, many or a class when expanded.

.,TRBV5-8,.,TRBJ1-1,CASSGGQTTNTEAFF,TGTGCCAGCAGCGGCGGACAAACAACGAACACTGAAGCTTTCTTT
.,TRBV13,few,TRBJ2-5,CASSLSETQYF,TGTGCCAGCAGCTTATCAGAGACCCAGTACTTC
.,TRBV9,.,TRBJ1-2,CASSVKGQRGSGYTF,TGTGCCAGCAGCGTTAAGGGGCAAAGGGGCTCCGGCTACACCTTC
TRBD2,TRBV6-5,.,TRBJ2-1,CASSYPSTGGDNEQFF,TGTGCCAGCAGTTACCCAAGTACGGGGGGGGACAATGAGCAGTTCTTC
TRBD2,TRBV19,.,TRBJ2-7,CASSGALRGDHEQYF,TGTGCCAGTAGCGGAGCACTGCGGGGGGACCACGAGCAGTACTTC
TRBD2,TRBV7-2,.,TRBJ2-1,CASSFVAGGPNEQFF,TGTGCCAGCAGCTTTGTAGCGGGGGGGCCAAATGAGCAGTTCTTC
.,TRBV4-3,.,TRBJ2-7,CASSQDWANSYEQYF,TGCGCCAGCAGCCAAGATTGGGCCAACTCTTACGAGCAGTACTTC
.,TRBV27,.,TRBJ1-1,CASSFYPENTEAFF,TGTGCCAGCAGTTTTTATCCGGAGAACACTGAAGCTTTCTTT
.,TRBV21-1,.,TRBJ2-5,CASSLLSVSRPYQETQYF,TGTGCCAGCAGCCTTCTTTCGGTCAGTAGACCATACCAAGAGACCCAGTACTTC
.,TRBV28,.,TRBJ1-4,CASSLPGSGSEKLFF,TGTGCCAGCAGTTTACCTGGCAGCGGTTCTGAAAAACTGTTTTTT
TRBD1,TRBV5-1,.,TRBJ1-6,CASSLRDRGNSPLHF,TGCGCCAGCAGCTTGAGGGACAGGGGCAATTCACCCCTCCACTTT
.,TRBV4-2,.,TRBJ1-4,CASTKEWEANEKLFF,TGTGCCAGCACTAAAGAGTGGGAGGCAAATGAAAAACTGTTTTTT
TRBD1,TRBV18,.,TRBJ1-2,CASSPSGRGRDSEKGYTF,TGTGCCAGCTCACCCTCGGGCAGGGGGCGAGATAGCGAAAAGGGCTACACCTTC
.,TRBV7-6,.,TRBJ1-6,CASSFQLGSLHF,TGTGCCAGCAGCTTTCAACTTGGGTCCCTCCACTTT
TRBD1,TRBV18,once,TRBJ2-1,CASSPDRGVNEQFF,TGTGCCAGCTCACCGGACAGGGGGGTCAATGAGCAGTTCTTC
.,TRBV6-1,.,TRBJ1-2,CASSRYRDKLGYTF,TGTGCCAGCAGTCGCTACCGGGACAAGTTAGGCTACACCTTC
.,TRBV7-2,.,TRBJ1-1,CASSRGPNTEAFF,TGTGCCAGCAGTCGCGGGCCGAACACTGAAGCTTTCTTT
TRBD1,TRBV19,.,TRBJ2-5,CASSMRTGGTAQYF,TGTGCCAGTAGTATGAGGACAGGGGGGACGGCCCAGTACTTC
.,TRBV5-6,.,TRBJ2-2,CASSLGIYTGELFF,TGTGCCAGCAGCTTAGGCATATACACCGGGGAGCTGTTTTTT
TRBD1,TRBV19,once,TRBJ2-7,CASSLFGTGSYEQYF,TGTGCCAGTAGTCTCTTCGGGACAGGTAGCTACGAGCAGTACTTC
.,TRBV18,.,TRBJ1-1,CASSPPKGGGTEAFF,TGTGCCAGCTCACCACCGAAGGGAGGGGGCACTGAAGCTTTCTTT
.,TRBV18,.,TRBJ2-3,CASSPLSGADTQYF,TGTGCCAGCTCACCCCTGTCGGGGGCAGATACGCAGTATTTT
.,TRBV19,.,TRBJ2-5,CASSIGLVEETQYF,TGTGCCAGTAGTATAGGCCTCGTCGAAGAGACCCAGTACTTC
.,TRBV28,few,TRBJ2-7,CASYRVTYEQYF,TGTGCCAGCTATAGGGTAACCTACGAGCAGTACTTC
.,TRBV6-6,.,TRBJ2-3,CATKLWGPTDTQYF,TGTGCCACAAAGTTATGGGGGCCCACAGATACGCAGTATTTT
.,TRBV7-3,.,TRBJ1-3,CASSPQAGNTIYF,TGTGCCAGCAGCCCCCAAGCTGGAAACACCATATATTTT
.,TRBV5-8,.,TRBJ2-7,CASSLKDGAYEQYF,TGTGCCAGCAGCTTGAAGGACGGAGCCTACGAGCAGTACTTC
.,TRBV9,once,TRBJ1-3,CASSVAGELNTIYF,TGTGCCAGCAGCGTAGCAGGGGAGCTTAACACCATATATTTT
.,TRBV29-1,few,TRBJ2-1,CSALQGTSSGNEQFF,TGCAGCGCACTTCAGGGGACCTCCTCTGGCAATGAGCAGTTCTTC
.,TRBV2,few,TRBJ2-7,CASSGRVYEQYF,TGTGCCAGCAGTGGCAGAGTTTACGAGCAGTACTTC
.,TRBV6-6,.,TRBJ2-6,CASSYLPDSGANVLTF,TGTGCCAGCAGTTACCTACCAGACTCTGGGGCCAACGTCCTGACTTTC
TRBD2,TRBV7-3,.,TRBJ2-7,CASSPGLAGVGEQYF,TGTGCCAGCAGTCCCGGACTAGCGGGGGTTGGCGAGCAGTACTTC
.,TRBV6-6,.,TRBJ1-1,CASSTSGVTEAFF,TGTGCCAGCAGCACCTCGGGGGTCACTGAAGCTTTCTTT
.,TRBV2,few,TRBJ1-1,CASSVAGEAFF,TGTGCCAGCAGTGTCGCAGGCGAAGCTTTCTTT
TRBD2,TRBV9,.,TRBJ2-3,CASSVSSGGAHTQYF,TGTGCCAGCAGCGTTTCTAGCGGGGGGGCCCATACGCAGTATTTT
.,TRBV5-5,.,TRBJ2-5,CASSLTGSPQETQYF,TGTGCCAGCAGCTTAACGGGGAGCCCTCAAGAGACCCAGTACTTC
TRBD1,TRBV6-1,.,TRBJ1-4,CASSIRGWFEKLFF,TGTGCCAGCAGTATCAGGGGGTGGTTTGAAAAACTGTTTTTT
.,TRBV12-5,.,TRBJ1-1,CASGLRTRGLRLHTEAFF,TGTGCTAGTGGTTTACGAACACGGGGACTACGCCTTCACACTGAAGCTTTCTTT
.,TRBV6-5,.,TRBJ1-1,CASSYTQRSTTEAFF,TGTGCCAGCAGTTACACACAAAGATCTACCACTGAAGCTTTCTTT
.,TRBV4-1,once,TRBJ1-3,CASSQEATNSGNTIYF,TGCGCCAGCAGCCAAGAAGCAACGAACTCTGGAAACACCATATATTTT
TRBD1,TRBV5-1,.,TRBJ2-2,CASSNRGDTGELFF,TGCGCCAGCAGCAACAGGGGCGACACCGGGGAGCTGTTTTTT